What follows are 13 T cell receptor beta chains derived from one specimen sequenced in a study of tumor-infiltrating lymphocytes in primary liver carcinoma. Unsorted whole blood yielded the blood RNA, and germline DNA was also extracted. Researchers generated TCR beta cDNA from about 460 ng of total RNA, relying on a constant-region primer. Slightly modified ARM-PCR with three nested multiplex PCR rounds yielded TCR beta libraries. The first two PCR rounds used TRBV1-TRBV30 forward primers with a C-beta reverse primer, around 10 cycles each. TCRdb re-analysed the multiplex PCR reads in MiXCR, keeping a single row per CDR3 protein. The sample lists nearly 200,000 distinct CDR3 sequences, roughly two thirds occurring once. Sequences were obtained from peripheral blood. The origin of the receptors is a woman in her fifties or sixties with primary liver carcinoma and hepatitis B virus infection.

This clonotype was seen many times. The chain joins TRBV28 to TRBJ1-5, with unresolved D. The V gene lost 6 bases and the J gene lost 2 bases, with 11 bases spanning the gap. Germline V gene data show CDR1 as MDHEN and CDR2 as SYDVKM. This CDR3 has 14 residues. The DNA for the CDR3 is TGTGCCAGCAGCTTAGGTTGGGGCAATCAGCCCCAGCATTTT. Its translation: CASSLGWGNQPQHF.

As regards this clonotype: It may be a read error: a sequence one base away is much more abundant. The chain combines TRBV14 with TRBJ2-7; 11 bases line up with TRBD1. Germline V gene data show CDR1 as SGHDN and CDR2 as FVKESK. CDR3 length: 15 residues. The CDR3 sequence is CASSRLGQGGYELYF. CDR3 sequence (DNA): TGTGCCAGCAGCCGTCTGGGACAGGGGGGCTACGAGCTGTACTTC.

As DNA, the CDR3 is TGTGCCAGCAGCTCCCATAGGGGGCCGACAAGAAACACCATATATTTT. Protein sequence: CASSSHRGPTRNTIYF. This chain connects TRBV11-3 to TRBJ1-3; TRBD1 matches at 7 bases. The ends lost 4 bases at V and 5 bases at J; junction bases unmatched: 11. The germline V gene has CDR1 SGHNT and CDR2 YENEEA. This CDR3 is built from 16 residues.

Notes on this clonotype: Germline is not matched at one junction end, which may reflect a read error. V usage is TRBV11-1 and J usage is TRBJ2-3; TRBD1 agrees at 8 bases. The CDR3 has 15 residues. Germline CDR1 and CDR2: SGHAT and FQDESV (reference sequence). CDR3 DNA: TGTGCCAGCAGCTCGGGACAGGCTAGCACAGATACACAGTATTTT. Translation gives CASSSGQASTDTQYF.

For this clonotype: Germline and junction disagree at one end, which may indicate a read error. The rearrangement uses TRBV6-1 and TRBJ1-5; D is ambiguous. This CDR3 has 14 amino acids. Germline CDR1 MNHNS, CDR2 SASEGT. The chain's CDR3 is CATSSGYSNQPKHF. The CDR3 nucleotides are TGTGCCACCTCTTCCGGGTATAGCAATCAGCCCAAGCATTTT.

This chain uses TRBV5-4 with TRBJ2-2; perhaps TRBD2 as D (6 bases). Per the germline V gene, CDR1 is SGHNT and CDR2 is YYREEE (reference sequence). The CDR3 length is 15 residues. The V end was cut by 4 bases, the J end by 6 bases, with 16 bases between. This CDR3 is CASSPGGGGAGELFF. DNA for the CDR3: TGTGCCAGCAGCCCCGGGGGAGGAGGGGCCGGGGAGCTGTTTTTT.

As concerns this clonotype: An end of the junction differs from the germline gene, which may be a read error. The J gene is TRBJ2-7, the V gene TRBV14, with 10 bases fitting TRBD2. The CDR3 sequence is 14 residues long. Looked up from germline, CDR1 is SGHDN and CDR2 is FVKESK. The CDR3: CASGQGSSGSLQYF. CDR3 bases: TGTGCCAGCGGCCAAGGTTCTAGCGGGAGTTTGCAGTACTTC.

To note about this clonotype: As the CDR3 is not closed by the conserved phenylalanine or tryptophan, this likely results from a read error. This chain links TRBV6-5 with TRBJ2-1; 10 bases fit TRBD2. This CDR3 region has 19 residues. V was pared by 4 bases and J by 0 bases, with 12 bases of the junction left unmatched. The V gene's germline CDR1 is MNHEY and CDR2 SVGAGI. The CDR3 DNA sequence: TGTGCCAGCAGTTCCGTGACTAGCGGGCAAGAGAGCTCCTACAATGAGCAGTTCCTC. This gives the protein CASSSVTSGQESSYNEQFL.

Worth noting for this clonotype: This may be a read error, as it is one base from a much larger clone. The rearrangement uses TRBV4-1 and TRBJ2-1; maybe TRBD2 (6 bases). The CDR3 contains 10 residues. CDR1 is MGHRA, CDR2 YSYEKL, per germline. The CDR3 bases are TGCACCAGCAGCGCGGGACAGCAGTTCTTC. Its protein product is CTSSAGQQFF.

A word on this clonotype: Without the conserved terminal phenylalanine or tryptophan, this CDR3 likely stems from a read error. The chain recombines TRBV6-5 with TRBJ2-1; TRBD2 aligns across 7 bases. This CDR3 comprises 18 residues. Germline CDR1 is MNHEY and CDR2 is SVGAGI. The CDR3 nucleotides are TGCGCCAGCAGTTACTTGATTCCTAGCGGAGCGACCTACAATGAGCAGTTCTTA. Translated: CASSYLIPSGATYNEQFL.

Regarding this clonotype: One junction end disagrees with the germline gene, perhaps due to a read error. The chain carries TRBV6-2 or TRBV6-3 and TRBJ1-6; D not resolved. The CDR3 sequence is 14 residues long. Per the germline V gene, CDR1 is MNHEY and CDR2 is SVGEGT. CDR3 bases: TGTGCCAGCGGATCTCGCTCCTATAATCCACCCCCCCACTTT. Translation: CASGSRSYNPPPHF.

As for this clonotype: At one boundary the junction diverges from the germline segment, which might be a read error. This sequence joins TRBV11-2 and TRBJ2-2; tentatively, D is TRBD2 (7 bases). Germline CDR1 is SGHAT and CDR2 is FQNNGV. The length of the CDR3 is 18 residues. Written as DNA, the CDR3 is TGTGCCAGCAGCAGCAGACTAGTGGGAGGGCCGGGGGCCGGGGAACTGTTTTTT. This encodes CASSSRLVGGPGAGELFF.

V is TRBV12-3 or TRBV12-4 and J is TRBJ2-1; 10 nucleotides align to TRBD2. The CDR3 covers 17 residues. Germline trimming cut 6 bases from V and 8 bases from J; bases unmatched to any gene: 16. CDR3 sequence reads: CASRKSLAGGLEDEQFF. The CDR3 DNA reads TGTGCCAGCAGAAAATCCTTAGCGGGAGGACTTGAGGATGAGCAGTTCTTC.